This TCR beta chain originates from a study of blood T cell repertoires in COVID-19. In the original processing: Amplification from reference gene primers served as the basis for estimated nucleated cell counts. Using immunoSEQ multiplex PCR, the repertoire was profiled, and TCRdb retains in-frame clones only, with some absent. The V and J calls and clone size were taken over from that table, and D and trimming were inferred from the DNA. The table shows over 450,000 clones, with 89% occurring only once. The germline V gene encodes CDR1 GTSNPN and CDR2 SVGIG (reference sequence). The germline V and J ends were trimmed by 5 bases and 0 bases, with 2 bases remaining between them. The CDR3 length is 12 residues. Followed longitudinally, the Seattle patients had been enrolled during active infection.

The TCR sequence derives from a man aged 18 to 29 with COVID-19, enrolled during active disease. Sequences were obtained from peripheral blood. The chain joins TRBV30 to TRBJ2-6; D gene uncertain. Here the CDR3 DNA reads TGTGCCTGGCGCTCTGGGGCCAACGTCCTGACTTTC. It codes for CAWRSGANVLTF. The complete variable domain, with remaining parts taken from reference TRBV30 and TRBJ2-6, reads SQTIHQWPATLVQPVGSPLSLECTVEGTSNPNLYWYRQAAGRGLQLLFYSVGIGQISSEVPQNLSASRPQDRQFILSSKKLLLSDSGFYLCAWRSGANVLTFGAGSRLTVL.